This entry lists 30 T cell receptor beta chains sequenced from one sample in a study of response to subunit inactivated influenza vaccine. TCRdb itself ran the RT-PCR reads through MiXCR, one entry per CDR3 protein. There are approximately 680,000 distinct CDR3 sequences in the sample; less than 20% occur only once, and roughly 11% lies in the top ten. This specimen consisted of PBMCs from blood, obtained approximately 12 days after vaccination. The receptors originated from a man aged 50 to 59 who received an inactivated influenza vaccine.

About this clonotype itself: A read error may be the cause here, since a much bigger clone is one base away. The chain joins TRBV20-1 to TRBJ2-7, with 7 bases lining up with TRBD1. This CDR3 spans 13 amino acids. The germline V gene encodes CDR1 DFQATT and CDR2 SNEGSKA (reference sequence). J gave up 3 bases and V 6 bases, and 8 bases lay outside the gene matches. The CDR3 region has the DNA TGCAGTGCAGCTCAGGGGGTGGACTACGAGCAGTACTTC. Protein sequence: CSAAQGVDYEQYF.

A few counts support this clonotype. The rearrangement joins TRBV7-2 to TRBJ2-2; the D gene is possibly TRBD2 (6 bases). Trimming left V 3 bases short and J 5 bases short, with 7 bases between. Looked up from germline, CDR1 is SGHTA and CDR2 is FQGNSA. The CDR3 loop spans 13 amino acids. CDR3 bases: TGTGCCAGCAGCTTCCTAGCGACCGGGGAGCTGTTTTTT. It codes for CASSFLATGELFF. Supplemented by reference TRBV7-2 and TRBJ2-2, the full variable domain reads GAGVSQSPSNKVTEKGKDVELRCDPISGHTALYWYRQSLGQGLEFLIYFQGNSAPDKSGLPSDRFSAERTGGSVSTLTIQRTQQEDSAVYLCASSFLATGELFFGEGSRLTVL.

In this sample, this clonotype turned up a few times. This rearrangement joins TRBV12-3 or TRBV12-4 to TRBJ2-1, with no clear D. V was clipped by 6 bases and J by 0 bases, with 6 bases between them. The CDR3 spans 13 residues. The CDR3 DNA follows: TGTGCCAGCAGACCTGGCTCCTACAATGAGCAGTTCTTC. Protein: CASRPGSYNEQFF.

V and J are TRBV7-6 and TRBJ2-7, with 14 bases matching TRBD2. Germline V gene sequence: CDR1 SGHVS, CDR2 FNYEAQ. The trim removed 1 base at V and 2 bases at J, leaving 7 bases unmatched. This CDR3 has 18 residues. This CDR3 is CASSLERGGLAGAYEQYF. The CDR3 DNA reads TGTGCCAGCAGCTTAGAACGTGGGGGACTAGCGGGGGCCTACGAGCAGTACTTC. Filled out from reference TRBV7-6 and TRBJ2-7, the complete variable domain reads GAGVSQSPRYKVTKRGQDVALRCDPISGHVSLYWYRQALGQGPEFLTYFNYEAQQDKSGLPNDRFSAERPEGSISTLTIQRTEQRDSAMYRCASSLERGGLAGAYEQYFGPGTRLTVT.

The CDR3 sequence: CATSAGMASGVQETQYF. For the CDR3, the DNA is TGTGCCACCAGTGCCGGTATGGCTAGCGGGGTTCAAGAGACCCAGTACTTC. The chain joins TRBV24-1 to TRBJ2-5, with 9 bases identical to TRBD2. Losses at the gene ends were 5 bases for V and 2 bases for J; bases not matched to a gene: 11. Germline V gene sequence: CDR1 KGHDR, CDR2 SFDVKD. The CDR3 runs 17 residues.

Note on this clonotype: One junction end disagrees with the germline gene, perhaps due to a read error. The CDR3 nucleotides read TGCAGTGCTAGAGATGCGGGTGATTCTCCCCTCCACTTT. This encodes CSARDAGDSPLHF. The chain uses TRBV20-1 and TRBJ1-6; no clear D gene. This CDR3 is 13 amino acids long. Germline CDR1 DFQATT, CDR2 SNEGSKA (reference sequence).

This rearrangement joins TRBV5-1 to TRBJ1-1, with D perhaps matching TRBD1 (6 bases). The CDR3 spans 14 residues. In germline, CDR1 is SGHRS, CDR2 YFSETQ. V was clipped by 0 bases and J by 3 bases, with 9 bases between them. The CDR3 spells CASSLDGGYTEAFF. In DNA form, the CDR3 reads TGCGCCAGCAGCTTGGATGGGGGCTACACTGAAGCTTTCTTT. The full variable domain, rest sourced from reference TRBV5-1 and TRBJ1-1, is KAGVTQTPRYLIKTRGQQVTLSCSPISGHRSVSWYQQTPGQGLQFLFEYFSETQRNKGNFPGRFSGRQFSNSRSEMNVSTLELGDSALYLCASSLDGGYTEAFFGQGTRLTVV.

This clonotype came up many times. The V call is TRBV12-3 or TRBV12-4, the J call TRBJ2-3; D remains unclear. The V end was cut by 5 bases, the J end by 1 base, with 7 bases between. The CDR3 totals 13 residues. For the CDR3, the DNA is TGTGCCAGCAGTCCTGTGGGCACAGATACGCAGTATTTT. Its protein is CASSPVGTDTQYF.

The V gene is TRBV29-1, the J gene TRBJ2-3, with no clear D. The CDR3 has 15 amino acids. The V end lost 7 bases, the J end lost 0 bases, and 17 bases lay between the germline ends. Germline V gene data show CDR1 as SQVTM and CDR2 as ANQGSEA. CDR3 sequence: CSGRLDLSSTDTQYF. CDR3 nucleotides: TGCAGCGGCCGACTCGACCTTTCTAGCACAGATACGCAGTATTTT.

This clonotype has just one count. This chain joins TRBV12-3 or TRBV12-4 and TRBJ2-3; D uncertain. CDR3 size: 14 residues. Deletions cut 6 bases from V and 0 bases from J, with 10 bases between. The CDR3 bases are TGTGCCAGCAGGGATTCTTTTAGCACAGATACGCAGTATTTT. Translated: CASRDSFSTDTQYF.

J is TRBJ1-1 and V is TRBV6-2 or TRBV6-3; TRBD1 aligns across 10 bases. CDR3 length: 14 residues. The J segment lost 5 bases and the V segment lost 4 bases, leaving 4 bases of the junction unmatched. Germline V CDR1 and CDR2: MNHEY, SVGEGT. The CDR3 DNA follows: TGTGCCAGCAGTTCCGCGGACAGGGGGACTGAAGCTTTCTTT. It codes for CASSSADRGTEAFF.

The rearrangement links TRBV28 to TRBJ2-2; unclear D gene. Germline CDR1 MDHEN, CDR2 SYDVKM. The CDR3 has 13 amino acids. V lost 8 bases to trimming and J lost 4 bases, with 11 bases between them. Here the CDR3 reads CASLNIGTGELFF. CDR3 DNA sequence: TGTGCCAGCCTGAATATTGGCACCGGGGAGCTGTTTTTT.

This clonotype was found a few times. The genes are TRBV9 and TRBJ2-1; 7 positions match TRBD2. Germline-derived CDR1 and CDR2 are SGDLS and YYNGEE. V lost 0 bases and J lost 7; bases outside the gene matches: 7. The CDR3 loop spans 15 amino acids. The CDR3 DNA is TGTGCCAGCAGCGTAGGTAGCGGGCTAGGGAATGAGCAGTTCTTC. Translated, it gives CASSVGSGLGNEQFF. Full variable domain (missing parts from reference TRBV9 and TRBJ2-1): DSGVTQTPKHLITATGQRVTLRCSPRSGDLSVYWYQQSLDQGLQFLIQYYNGEERAKGNILERFSAQQFPDLHSELNLSSLELGDSALYFCASSVGSGLGNEQFFGPGTRLTVL.

This chain uses TRBV7-2 with TRBJ1-4; TRBD1 might be the D (5 bases). CDR3 length equals 15 residues. Deletions cut 1 base from V and 3 bases from J, with 9 bases between. Germline V gene lookup returns CDR1 SGHTA and CDR2 FQGNSA. In nucleotides, the CDR3 is TGTGCCAGCAGCTTAGTGGTGGGGGCTAATGAAAAACTGTTTTTT. As protein: CASSLVVGANEKLFF.

This clonotype was observed a few times. The chain employs TRBV15 and TRBJ1-2, with no clear D. The CDR3 loop spans 15 amino acids. Germline CDR1 is LNHNV and CDR2 is YYDKDF (reference sequence). Trimming took off 0 bases at V and 0 bases at J, with 8 bases between the two ends. This chain's CDR3 is CATSRDRASNYGYTF. In nucleotides, the CDR3 is TGTGCCACCAGCAGAGATCGAGCTTCTAACTATGGCTACACCTTC.

The chain couples TRBV12-5 to TRBJ2-2, with D perhaps matching TRBD1 (6 bases). The CDR3 is 15 residues long. The germline V and J ends were trimmed by 0 bases and 4 bases, with 9 bases remaining between them. Germline V gene data show CDR1 as LGHNT and CDR2 as FRNRAP. The DNA for the CDR3 is TGTGCTAGTGGTTTGGTACAAGGGGGCACCGGGGAGCTGTTTTTT. It yields the protein CASGLVQGGTGELFF.

This clonotype was seen more than once but under ten times. The chain uses TRBV4-3 and TRBJ2-3; D may be TRBD2 (6 bases). The germline gives CDR1 LGHNA, CDR2 YSLEER. The length of the CDR3 is 17 residues. V shed 2 bases and J shed 0 bases, with 15 bases lying between them. CDR3 in DNA: TGCGCCAGCAGCCAAAGATTAGGAGGGTCTAGCACAGATACGCAGTATTTT. Protein sequence: CASSQRLGGSSTDTQYF.

The V and J genes are TRBV6-1 and TRBJ1-2; 12 bases map to TRBD1. This CDR3 region has 17 residues. Germline values: CDR1 MNHNS, CDR2 SASEGT. The junction had 9 bases not matched to a gene; V was cut back by 5 bases and J by 2 bases. CDR3 nucleotide sequence: TGTGCCAGCAGTACCCGGGACAGGGGGCCGATCAACTATGGCTACACCTTC. Translation gives CASSTRDRGPINYGYTF.

The CDR3 loop is CASSQTDTGNYGYTF. In DNA, the CDR3 is TGCGCCAGCAGCCAGACGGACACGGGTAACTATGGCTACACCTTC. V is TRBV4-1 and J is TRBJ1-2, with a weak D call TRBD1 (5 bases). This CDR3 contains 15 residues. Germline V gene lookup returns CDR1 MGHRA and CDR2 YSYEKL. Trimming took 3 bases from V and 1 from J, leaving 12 bases between them.

V usage is TRBV19 and J usage is TRBJ2-2; 8 bases fit TRBD2. The germline V gene has CDR1 LNHDA and CDR2 SQIVND (reference sequence). Trimming removed 8 bases from V and 6 bases from J; junction bases left unmatched: 14. There are 16 residues in the CDR3. The CDR3 region is CASSGRGALGAGELFF. CDR3 DNA: TGTGCCAGTTCAGGGCGGGGGGCTCTCGGCGCCGGGGAGCTGTTTTTT.

This chain uses TRBV19 with TRBJ1-1, with 8 bases aligning to TRBD1. With 6 bases clipped from V and 0 bases from J, the junction kept 15 bases outside the gene matches. The CDR3 loop spans 18 amino acids. Germline CDR1 and CDR2: LNHDA and SQIVND (reference sequence). This CDR3 reads CASRSQGAMIGMNTEAFF. The CDR3 DNA is TGTGCCAGTAGATCCCAGGGGGCGATGATTGGCATGAACACTGAAGCTTTCTTT.

The chain joins TRBV12-3 or TRBV12-4 to TRBJ1-1; D perhaps matches TRBD1 (6 bases). This CDR3 region has 17 residues. V was trimmed by 5 bases and J by 1 base, leaving 20 bases between them. The CDR3: CASSPSFRGQGNTEAFF. The CDR3 region has the DNA TGTGCCAGCAGTCCATCCTTCCGGGGGCAGGGGAACACTGAAGCTTTCTTT.

The V and J genes are TRBV2 and TRBJ2-7; TRBD1 is a possible D gene (6 bases). CDR1 is SNHLY and CDR2 is FYNNEI in the germline V gene. There are 14 residues in the CDR3. Trimming cost V 8 bases and J 1 base, with 15 bases left between them. CDR3 DNA sequence: TGTGCCAGCGCAGACGCAGGGGTTTCCTACGAGCAGTACTTC. As protein: CASADAGVSYEQYF.

This clonotype has at least ten counts. The CDR3 is CASSKVGGQGSPLHF. DNA of the CDR3: TGTGCCAGCAGCAAAGTTGGAGGACAGGGCTCACCCCTCCACTTT. The V and J genes are TRBV21-1 and TRBJ1-6; the table's D gene call, TRBD1, was not cross checked with the DNA. TRBV21-1 is reported as a pseudogene. The CDR3 totals 15 residues.

This clonotype has more than one count but fewer than ten. The V gene is TRBV7-2, the J gene TRBJ1-6, with 8 bases aligning to TRBD1. V shed 2 bases and J 3 bases; nucleotides not matched to a gene: 6. This CDR3 comprises 17 residues. Germline V lookup: CDR1 SGHTA, CDR2 FQGNSA. As DNA, the CDR3 is TGTGCCAGCAGCTTATTGGCAGGGGGCGTCTATAATTCACCCCTCCACTTT. As protein: CASSLLAGGVYNSPLHF.

The chain combines TRBV7-9 with TRBJ2-7; TRBD1 matches at 7 bases. The CDR3 spans 14 residues. V gave up 4 bases and J gave up 2 bases; unmatched junction bases: 5. Germline lookup yields CDR1 SEHNR and CDR2 FQNEAQ (reference sequence). The CDR3 sequence: CASSSTGAPYEQYF. DNA of the CDR3: TGTGCCAGCAGCTCCACAGGGGCGCCCTACGAGCAGTACTTC.

The chain is built from TRBV7-6 and TRBJ2-3; TRBD2 matches 15 bases. V shed 4 bases, J shed 6 bases, and the junction held 5 bases outside the gene matches. CDR1 and CDR2 (germline): SGHVS, FNYEAQ. This CDR3 is built from 16 residues. The CDR3: CASSSGLAGGSDTQYF. CDR3 nucleotides: TGTGCCAGCAGCTCGGGACTAGCGGGGGGCAGCGATACGCAGTATTTT.

This chain connects TRBV4-1 to TRBJ2-5; TRBD2 aligns across 10 bases. The CDR3 runs 15 residues. Germline CDR1 is MGHRA and CDR2 is YSYEKL. With V trimmed by 2 bases and J by 5 bases, 5 bases remained unmatched. The CDR3 DNA reads as TGCGCCAGCAGCCAACTGGGACTAGCGATCGAGACCCAGTACTTC. Amino acid sequence: CASSQLGLAIETQYF.

This clonotype was seen a few times. DNA of the CDR3: TGCAGTGCTAGAGCAGGCTTTGAGCAGTTCTTC. As protein: CSARAGFEQFF. This rearrangement joins TRBV20-1 to TRBJ2-1, with unresolved D. The germline V gene encodes CDR1 DFQATT and CDR2 SNEGSKA (reference sequence). This CDR3 has 11 residues. Trimming pared 1 base from V and 9 bases from J, leaving 7 bases between.

This clonotype was picked up a small number of times. The chain links TRBV5-1 to TRBJ1-1; 8 bases are shared with TRBD1. CDR1 SGHRS and CDR2 YFSETQ come from the germline V gene. V gave up 4 bases and J gave up 3 bases; unmatched junction bases: 11. This CDR3 is 16 amino acids long. The CDR3 region has the DNA TGCGCCAGCAGCACCGGTGGGACAGGAACTGACACTGAAGCTTTCTTT. It codes for CASSTGGTGTDTEAFF.